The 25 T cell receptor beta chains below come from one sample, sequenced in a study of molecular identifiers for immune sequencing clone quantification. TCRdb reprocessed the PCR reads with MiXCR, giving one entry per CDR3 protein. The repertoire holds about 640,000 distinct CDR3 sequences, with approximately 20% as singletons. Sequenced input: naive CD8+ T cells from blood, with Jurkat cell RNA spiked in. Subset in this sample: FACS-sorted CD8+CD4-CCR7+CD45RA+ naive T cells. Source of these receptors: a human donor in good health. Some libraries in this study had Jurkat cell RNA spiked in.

CDR3 loop: CSASGQGDTEAFF. CDR3 nucleotide sequence: TGCAGTGCTTCAGGACAGGGGGACACTGAAGCTTTCTTT. The genes are TRBV20-1 and TRBJ1-1, with 10 bases identical to TRBD1. The CDR3 contains 13 residues. The trim removed 5 bases at V and 3 bases at J, leaving 3 bases unmatched. Germline assignment: CDR1 DFQATT and CDR2 SNEGSKA (reference sequence).

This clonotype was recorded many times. The CDR3 DNA reads TGCAGTGCGCCCAGACTAGCGGAGAACACCGGGGAGCTGTTTTTT. Its translation: CSAPRLAENTGELFF. V is TRBV20-1 and J is TRBJ2-2; 9 bases align to TRBD2. Germline V gene data show CDR1 as DFQATT and CDR2 as SNEGSKA (reference sequence). The length of the CDR3 is 15 residues. With 6 bases clipped from V and 1 base from J, the junction kept 6 bases outside the gene matches.

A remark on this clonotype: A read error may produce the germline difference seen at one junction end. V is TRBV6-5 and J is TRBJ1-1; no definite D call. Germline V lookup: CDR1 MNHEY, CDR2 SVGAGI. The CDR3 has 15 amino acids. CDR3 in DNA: TGTACCAGCAGTTACGCCATACATGGGTTCCCTGAAGCTTTCTTT. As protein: CTSSYAIHGFPEAFF.

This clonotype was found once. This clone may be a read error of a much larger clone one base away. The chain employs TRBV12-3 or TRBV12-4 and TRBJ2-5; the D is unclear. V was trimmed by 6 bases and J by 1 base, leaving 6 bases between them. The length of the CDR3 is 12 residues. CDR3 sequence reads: CASRTGQETQYF. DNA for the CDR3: TGTGCCAGCAGAACGGGCCAAGAGACCCAGTACTTC.

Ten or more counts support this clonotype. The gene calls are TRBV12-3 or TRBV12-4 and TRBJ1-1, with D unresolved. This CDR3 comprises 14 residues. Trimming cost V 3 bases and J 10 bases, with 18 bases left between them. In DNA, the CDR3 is TGTGCCAGCAGTTTTAGTGTACCTAGCCAGTCAGCTTTCTTT. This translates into CASSFSVPSQSAFF.

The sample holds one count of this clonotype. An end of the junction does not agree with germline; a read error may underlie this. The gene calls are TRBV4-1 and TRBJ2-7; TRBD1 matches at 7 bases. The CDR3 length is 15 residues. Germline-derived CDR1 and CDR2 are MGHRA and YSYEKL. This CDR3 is CASSQTTGTPYKQYF. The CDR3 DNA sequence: TGCGCCAGCAGCCAAACGACAGGGACCCCCTACAAGCAGTACTTC.

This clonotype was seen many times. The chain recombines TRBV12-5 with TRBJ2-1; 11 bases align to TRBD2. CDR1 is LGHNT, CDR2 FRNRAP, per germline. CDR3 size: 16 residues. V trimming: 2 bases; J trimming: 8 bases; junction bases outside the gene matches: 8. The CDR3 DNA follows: TGTGCTAGTGGTTTGAATAGCGGGGGGGCGGGGTATGAGCAGTTCTTC. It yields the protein CASGLNSGGAGYEQFF.

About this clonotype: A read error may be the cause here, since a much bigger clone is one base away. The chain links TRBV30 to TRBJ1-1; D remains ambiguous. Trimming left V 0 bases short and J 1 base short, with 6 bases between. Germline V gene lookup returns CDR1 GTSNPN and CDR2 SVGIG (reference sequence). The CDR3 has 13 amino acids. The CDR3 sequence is CAWSVRGNTEAFF. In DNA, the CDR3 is TGTGCCTGGAGTGTACGAGGGAACACTGAAGCTTTCTTT.

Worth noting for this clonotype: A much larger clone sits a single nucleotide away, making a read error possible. The CDR3 loop is CSVGRTDNYGSTF. The CDR3 DNA sequence: TGCAGCGTTGGTCGGACAGATAATTATGGCTCCACCTTC. The V and J genes are TRBV29-1 and TRBJ1-2; weak D call: TRBD1 (6 bases). Germline CDR1 reads SQVTM; CDR2 reads ANQGSEA. The CDR3 contains 13 residues.

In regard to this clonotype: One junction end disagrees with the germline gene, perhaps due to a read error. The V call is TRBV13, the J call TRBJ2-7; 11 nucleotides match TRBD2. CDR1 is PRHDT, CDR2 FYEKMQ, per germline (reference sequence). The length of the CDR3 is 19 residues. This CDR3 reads CASSADTGLAGPRPYEQCF. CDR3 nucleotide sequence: TGTGCCAGCAGCGCAGACACCGGACTAGCGGGCCCTCGGCCCTACGAGCAGTGCTTC.

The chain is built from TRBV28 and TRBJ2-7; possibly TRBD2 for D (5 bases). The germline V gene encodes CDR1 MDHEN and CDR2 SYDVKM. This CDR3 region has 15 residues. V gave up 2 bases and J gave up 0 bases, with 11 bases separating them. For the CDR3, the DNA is TGTGCCAGCAGTTTAGAACGGGAATTCTCCTACGAGCAGTACTTC. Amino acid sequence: CASSLEREFSYEQYF. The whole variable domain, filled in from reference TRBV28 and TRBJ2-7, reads DVKVTQSSRYLVKRTGEKVFLECVQDMDHENMFWYRQDPGLGLRLIYFSYDVKMKEKGDIPEGYSVSREKKERFSLILESASTNQTSMYLCASSLEREFSYEQYFGPGTRLTVT.

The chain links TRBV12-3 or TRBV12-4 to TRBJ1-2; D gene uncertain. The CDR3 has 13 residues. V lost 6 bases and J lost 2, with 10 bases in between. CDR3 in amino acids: CASRPPGNYGYTF. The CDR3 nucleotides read TGTGCCAGCAGGCCCCCCGGGAACTATGGCTACACCTTC.

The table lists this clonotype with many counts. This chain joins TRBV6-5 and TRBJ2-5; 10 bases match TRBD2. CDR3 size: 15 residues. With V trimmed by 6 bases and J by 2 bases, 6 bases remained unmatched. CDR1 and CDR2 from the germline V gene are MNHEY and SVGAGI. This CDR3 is CASSYLAGDQETQYF. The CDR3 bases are TGTGCCAGCAGCTATCTAGCGGGGGATCAAGAGACCCAGTACTTC.

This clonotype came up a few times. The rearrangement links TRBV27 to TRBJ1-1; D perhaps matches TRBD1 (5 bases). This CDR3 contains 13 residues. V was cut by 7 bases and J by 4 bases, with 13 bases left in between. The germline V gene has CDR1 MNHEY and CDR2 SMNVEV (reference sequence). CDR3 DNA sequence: TGTGCCAGCAAAGTCCCAGGGTTCACTGAAGCTTTCTTT. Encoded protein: CASKVPGFTEAFF.

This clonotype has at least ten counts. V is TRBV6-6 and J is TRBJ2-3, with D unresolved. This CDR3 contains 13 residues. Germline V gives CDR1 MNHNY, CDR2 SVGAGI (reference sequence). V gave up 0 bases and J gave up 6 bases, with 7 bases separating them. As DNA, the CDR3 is TGTGCCAGCAGTTACTCGCCTGGGGATACGCAGTATTTT. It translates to CASSYSPGDTQYF.

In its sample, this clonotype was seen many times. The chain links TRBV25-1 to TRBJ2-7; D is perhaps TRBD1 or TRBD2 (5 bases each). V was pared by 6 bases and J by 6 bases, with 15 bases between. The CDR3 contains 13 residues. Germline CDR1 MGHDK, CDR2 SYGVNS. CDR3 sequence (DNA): TGTGCCAGCAGCGACCGCAGGGACCCCGAGCAGTACTTC. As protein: CASSDRRDPEQYF.

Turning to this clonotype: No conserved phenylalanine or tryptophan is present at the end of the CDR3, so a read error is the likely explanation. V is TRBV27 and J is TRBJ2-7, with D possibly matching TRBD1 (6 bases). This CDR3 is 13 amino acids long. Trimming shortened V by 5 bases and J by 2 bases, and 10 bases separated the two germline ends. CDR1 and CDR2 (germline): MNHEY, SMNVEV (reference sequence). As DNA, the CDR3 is TGTGCCAGCAGTCCGACAGGAGCCTACGAGCAGTACCTC. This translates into CASSPTGAYEQYL.

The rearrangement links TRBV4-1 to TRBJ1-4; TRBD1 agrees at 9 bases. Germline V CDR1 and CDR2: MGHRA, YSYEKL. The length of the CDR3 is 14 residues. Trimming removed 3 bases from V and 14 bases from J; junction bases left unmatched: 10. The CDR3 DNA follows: TGCGCCAGCAGCCATCGGGACAGGGCTGAAGGGCTGTTTTTT. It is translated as CASSHRDRAEGLFF.

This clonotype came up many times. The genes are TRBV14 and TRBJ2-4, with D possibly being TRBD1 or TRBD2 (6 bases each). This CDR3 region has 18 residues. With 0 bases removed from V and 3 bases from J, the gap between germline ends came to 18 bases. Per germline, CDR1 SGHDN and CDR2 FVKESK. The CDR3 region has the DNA TGTGCCAGCAGCCAAGATGGGTTCGGGGGCTATGACAAAAACATTCAGTACTTC. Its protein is CASSQDGFGGYDKNIQYF.

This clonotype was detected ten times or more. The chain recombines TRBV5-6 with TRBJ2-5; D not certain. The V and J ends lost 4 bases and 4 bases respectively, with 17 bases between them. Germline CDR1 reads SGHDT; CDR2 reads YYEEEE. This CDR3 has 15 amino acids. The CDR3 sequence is CASSDLPIQRETQYF. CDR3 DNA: TGTGCCAGCAGCGACCTACCAATACAGAGAGAGACCCAGTACTTC. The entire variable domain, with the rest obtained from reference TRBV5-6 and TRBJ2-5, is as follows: DAGVTQSPTHLIKTRGQQVTLRCSPKSGHDTVSWYQQALGQGPQFIFQYYEEEERQRGNFPDRFSGHQFPNYSSELNVNALLLGDSALYLCASSDLPIQRETQYFGPGTRLLVL.

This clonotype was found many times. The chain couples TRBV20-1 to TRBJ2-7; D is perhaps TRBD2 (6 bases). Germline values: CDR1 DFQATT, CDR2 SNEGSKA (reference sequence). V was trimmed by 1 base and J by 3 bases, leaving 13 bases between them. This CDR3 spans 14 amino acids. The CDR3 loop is CSARGGGRDYEQYF. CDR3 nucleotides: TGCAGTGCTAGAGGGGGCGGGCGGGACTACGAGCAGTACTTC.

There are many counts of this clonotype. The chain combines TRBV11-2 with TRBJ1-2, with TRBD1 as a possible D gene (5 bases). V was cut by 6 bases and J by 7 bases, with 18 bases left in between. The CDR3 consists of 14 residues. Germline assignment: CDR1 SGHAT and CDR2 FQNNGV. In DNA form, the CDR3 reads TGTGCCAGCAGTCAAGCGGGGGATAGGTTTGGCTACACCTTC. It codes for CASSQAGDRFGYTF.

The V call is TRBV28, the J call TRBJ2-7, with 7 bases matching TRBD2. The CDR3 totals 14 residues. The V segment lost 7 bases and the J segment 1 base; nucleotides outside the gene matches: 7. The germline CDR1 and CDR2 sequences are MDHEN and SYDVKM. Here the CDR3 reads CASTDWRESYEQYF. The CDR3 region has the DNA TGTGCCAGCACGGACTGGCGGGAGTCCTACGAGCAGTACTTC.

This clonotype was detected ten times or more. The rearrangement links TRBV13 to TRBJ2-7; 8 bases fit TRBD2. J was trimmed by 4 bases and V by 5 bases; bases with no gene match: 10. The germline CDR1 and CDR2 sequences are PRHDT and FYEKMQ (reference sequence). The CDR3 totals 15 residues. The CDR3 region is CASSPGGGRLYEQYF. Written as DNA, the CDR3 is TGTGCCAGCAGCCCAGGCGGGGGGCGACTATACGAGCAGTACTTC.

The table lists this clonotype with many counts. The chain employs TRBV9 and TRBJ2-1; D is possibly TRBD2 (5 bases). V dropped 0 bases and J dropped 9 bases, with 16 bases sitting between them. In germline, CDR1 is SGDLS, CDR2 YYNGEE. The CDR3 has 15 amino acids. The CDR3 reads CASSVGVGGGGEQFF. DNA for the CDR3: TGTGCCAGCAGCGTAGGAGTAGGTGGAGGCGGTGAGCAGTTCTTC.